Here is one TCR beta chain with its context. This clonotype was seen many times. Its antigen is unknown. No much larger clone exists at a distance of one base, and base qualities are not known. The data are from a study of HIV-infected children after antiretroviral therapy interruption (dated 2019 in TCRdb). Background on the whole study: The study included eight children, four on planned treatment interruption and four on continuous treatment, and all eight had a CD4+ count above 500 and a viral load below 50 copies/ml. The interruption group had a median age of approximately 9 years, compared with 7 to 8 years in the continuous treatment group. For the continuous-treatment arm, samples from the corresponding weeks 0, 48 and 150 were analyzed. For the interruption arm, samples were taken at week 0, at week 12, at the end of interruption (week 24 or 48), and roughly 3 years after the study ended. Alongside measurements of thymic output, the study compared TCR repertoires of children on planned treatment interruption with TCR repertoires of children on continuous antiretroviral treatment. Recorded exposure to EBV and CMV was present in most of the participating children. Beyond this particular receptor, the publication reports: In the naive CD4+ repertoires of PTI patients, CDR3 sharing between time points dropped after the start of interruption, while many sequences were shared between the end of interruption and 3 years later. An increase in the naive CD4+ Gini coefficient was observed by the end of treatment interruption, suggesting clonal expansion, and a return to baseline was observed by 3 years. The sorted CD45RA+ naive cells might contain minor non-naive CD45RA+ populations, such as EMRA or stem memory cells. The low number of patients is regarded as a limitation, and the data should be interpreted with caution.

Relative to germline, V is missing 5 bases and J is missing 6 bases, with 10 bases of the junction outside any gene match. Including the terminal cysteine and phenylalanine, the CDR3 comprises 15 residues. Only the CDR3 part of the read is kept: 45 bases, read in frame from the first base. The protocol used for the library was 3' RACE. TCR libraries were generated from RNA by a 3' RACE protocol incorporating unique molecular identifiers so that PCR amplification bias could be corrected. Amplicon libraries were pooled in groups of up to 12 and sequenced on an Illumina MiSeq using v2 2x250 paired-end chemistry. On the authors' methods: Decombinator was used to process the reads, assigning V and J genes and CDR3 and applying barcode-based correction of errors and PCR bias. Before the Gini coefficient was calculated with the R ineq package, repertoires were subsampled to the same depth. Three approaches were used to assess CDR3 similarity: GLIPH, Hamming distance and a shared triplet metric. Through fastp at Q25 and MiXCR, TCRdb rebuilt clones from the public reads, retaining in-frame beta chains. Every distinct CDR3 protein forms one entry, paired with its most common genes and DNA. The V and J calls, along with clone size, are taken from TCRdb and not from the paper's own processing. The sample data list about 89,000 distinct CDR3 sequences, and 6.9% of these were observed just once. 0.85% to 1.2% of the sample lies in the top ten.

In light of the paper, this sample's treatment or condition label describes: PENTA 11 planned treatment interruption arm or continuous ART arm. Participants were children from the United Kingdom aged 2 to 15 years who had received at least three-drug ART for at least 24 weeks. Cryopreserved PBMCs with at least 5 million viable cells were required; a handful of candidate patients were excluded for low viable PBMC yield. Using a FACSAria III cell sorter, naive CD4+ CD45RA+ CD45RO- T cells were FACS-sorted out of thawed PBMCs. After sorting, the cells were fixed and RNA was extracted first with the RNeasy FFPE kit and then with the RNeasy Micro kit.

The input for sequencing was CD45RA+ CD4+ T cells from PBMCs, pooled from several time points, taken from a donor given antiretroviral therapy, either interrupted or continuous. The label giving this sample's cell subset or site can be read as: naive CD4+ CD45RA+ CD45RO- T cells. This TCR derives from a pool of human donors with HIV. Rearrangement joined TRBV12-3 or TRBV12-4 to TRBJ2-5, with 9 bases aligning to TRBD1. At the DNA level, the sequence is TGTGCCAGCAGTGGGGACAGGGCGGGGCGGAAGACCCAGTACTTC. Translation gives CASSGDRAGRKTQYF.